Here is one T cell receptor beta chain with its context. This entry is derived from a study of shared T cell receptors in the human thymus. The CDR3 is 17 amino acids. CDR1 and CDR2 (germline): SGHNT, YYREEE (reference sequence). Trimming cost V 0 bases and J 0 bases; bases outside gene matches: 6. The data were produced by immunoSEQ multiplex PCR, yet TCRdb's version contains in-frame clones alone and is incomplete. In the table there are about 710,000 clones, more than 70% of which are singletons. This sample also belongs to another study, concerning human thymus T cells. Per that paper: Gene usage (both V and J) appeared biased in thymic and blood repertoires.

The receptor was isolated from a boy in the first two years of life with a congenital heart defect. Sequencing was carried out using thymocytes. This chain uses TRBV5-4 with TRBJ2-3, with 8 bases lining up with TRBD2. The CDR3 spells CASSLATSGTSTDTQYF. The CDR3 DNA reads as TGTGCCAGCAGCTTGGCAACTAGCGGTACTAGCACAGATACGCAGTATTTT.